The 10 T cell receptor beta chains given below trace back to one sample, sequenced in a study of T cell changes during pregnancy in multiple sclerosis. Generated by immunoSEQ multiplex PCR, the TCRdb table keeps only in-frame clones and is missing some. Counted here are around 50,000 clones, about 90% occurring once; the ten biggest clones make up around 0.16%. The specimen was CD4+ T cells from peripheral blood mononuclear cells, collected after pregnancy. The receptors were gathered from a female donor in good health, enrolled as a control in a pregnancy study.

This sequence joins TRBV28 and TRBJ1-5, with TRBD1 as a possible D gene (5 bases). V dropped 8 bases and J dropped 6 bases, with 23 bases sitting between them. The CDR3 has 16 residues. Germline V gene data show CDR1 as MDHEN and CDR2 as SYDVKM. The CDR3 sequence is CASAWGAFHAGQPQHF. The CDR3 DNA is TGTGCCAGCGCTTGGGGCGCATTCCACGCCGGTCAGCCCCAGCATTTT.

The chain carries TRBV18 and TRBJ2-6; a weak D match, TRBD1 (5 bases). The V gene's germline CDR1 is KGHSH and CDR2 LQKENI. CDR3 length: 17 amino acids. The V end lost 3 bases, the J end lost 0 bases, and 12 bases lay between the germline ends. Here the CDR3 reads CASSPVATASGANVLTF. The CDR3 DNA reads as TGTGCCAGCTCACCCGTTGCGACAGCCTCTGGGGCCAACGTCCTGACTTTC.

The gene calls are TRBV5-5 and TRBJ1-4; D is unclear. Trimming stripped 2 bases from V and 5 bases from J, with 10 bases between. Germline V gene data show CDR1 as SGHKS and CDR2 as YYEKEE (reference sequence). The CDR3 extends over 14 amino acids. The CDR3 loop is CASSLGSPNEKLFF. The CDR3 DNA sequence: TGTGCCAGCAGCTTAGGGAGCCCCAATGAAAAACTGTTTTTT. Full variable domain (missing parts from reference TRBV5-5 and TRBJ1-4): DAGVTQSPTHLIKTRGQQVTLRCSPISGHKSVSWYQQVLGQGPQFIFQYYEKEERGRGNFPDRFSARQFPNYSSELNVNALLLGDSALYLCASSLGSPNEKLFFGSGTQLSVL.

The V call is TRBV6-6, the J call TRBJ2-7; no clear D gene. The length of the CDR3 is 14 residues. With 6 bases removed from V and 5 bases from J, the gap between germline ends came to 17 bases. Germline-derived CDR1 and CDR2 are MNHNY and SVGAGI (reference sequence). The CDR3 bases are TGTGCCAGCAGGAATCGGCACCATGAGGACGAGCAGTACTTC. Translating gives CASRNRHHEDEQYF.

The V call is TRBV7-9, the J call TRBJ2-3; no clear D gene. Germline V lookup: CDR1 SEHNR, CDR2 FQNEAQ (reference sequence). V was trimmed by 7 bases and J by 4 bases, leaving 9 bases between them. The length of the CDR3 is 12 residues. The CDR3 DNA sequence: TGTGCCAGCACCCCTACTGCAGATACGCAGTATTTT. Protein sequence: CASTPTADTQYF.

This chain links TRBV4-3 with TRBJ1-6; no firm D call. The CDR3 is 16 amino acids. Germline V lookup: CDR1 LGHNA, CDR2 YSLEER. V shed 4 bases and J shed 6 bases, with 16 bases lying between them. The DNA of the CDR3 is TGCGCCAGCAGCCCCCAGACGAGGACTCCTAATTCACCCCTCCACTTT. It specifies CASSPQTRTPNSPLHF.

This clone has only one observation. The chain employs TRBV28 and TRBJ2-1; D uncertain. The germline V gene encodes CDR1 MDHEN and CDR2 SYDVKM. V was trimmed by 5 bases and J by 4 bases, leaving 12 bases between them. CDR3 length: 14 amino acids. The CDR3 bases are TGTGCCAGCAGTCTTATTGGCTCTTACAATGAGCAGTTCTTC. Protein: CASSLIGSYNEQFF. Full variable domain (remainder filled in from reference TRBV28 and TRBJ2-1): DVKVTQSSRYLVKRTGEKVFLECVQDMDHENMFWYRQDPGLGLRLIYFSYDVKMKEKGDIPEGYSVSREKKERFSLILESASTNQTSMYLCASSLIGSYNEQFFGPGTRLTVL.

This clone was seen just once. V and J are TRBV18 and TRBJ2-7; maybe TRBD2 (6 bases). CDR3 size: 15 residues. Germline CDR1 reads KGHSH; CDR2 reads LQKENI. Between the trimmed V and J ends, which lost 3 bases and 3 bases, there was a span of 15 bases. CDR3 sequence reads: CASSPSGGTIYEQYF. Written as DNA, the CDR3 is TGTGCCAGCTCACCTAGTGGGGGGACGATCTACGAGCAGTACTTC.

CDR3 coding DNA: TGTGCCAGCAGCTTTGGGCAGGGGGCAGTCGTCGAGCAGTACTTC. Residues: CASSFGQGAVVEQYF. This chain joins TRBV7-9 and TRBJ2-7; TRBD1 matches 8 bases. Germline assignment: CDR1 SEHNR and CDR2 FQNEAQ (reference sequence). The V gene end was trimmed by 3 bases and the J gene end by 6 bases; junction bases not matched to a gene: 10. The CDR3 covers 15 residues.

The rearrangement uses TRBV6-6 and TRBJ1-2, with a possible D match to TRBD1 (6 bases). There are 11 residues in the CDR3. CDR1 is MNHNY, CDR2 SVGAGI, per germline (reference sequence). V was trimmed by 9 bases and J by 4 bases, leaving 9 bases between them. The CDR3 DNA is TGTGCCAGTCAGGGGAGCTATGGCTACACCTTC. Protein sequence: CASQGSYGYTF.